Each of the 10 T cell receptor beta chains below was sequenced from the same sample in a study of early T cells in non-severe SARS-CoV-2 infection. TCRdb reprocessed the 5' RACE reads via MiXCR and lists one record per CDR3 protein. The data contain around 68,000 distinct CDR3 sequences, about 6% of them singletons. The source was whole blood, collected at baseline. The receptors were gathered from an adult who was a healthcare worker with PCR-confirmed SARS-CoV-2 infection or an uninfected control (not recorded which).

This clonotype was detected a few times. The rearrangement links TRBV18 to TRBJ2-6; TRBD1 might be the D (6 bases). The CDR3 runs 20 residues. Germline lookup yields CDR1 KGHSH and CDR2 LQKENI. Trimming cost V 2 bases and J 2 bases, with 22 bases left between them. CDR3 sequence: CASSPKGAQGGLAGANVLTF. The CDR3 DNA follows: TGTGCCAGCTCACCAAAGGGCGCACAGGGTGGTTTAGCTGGGGCCAACGTCCTGACTTTC. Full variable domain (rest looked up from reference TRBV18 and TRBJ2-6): NAGVMQNPRHLVRRRGQEARLRCSPMKGHSHVYWYRQLPEEGLKFMVYLQKENIIDESGMPKERFSAEFPKEGPSILRIQQVVRGDSAAYFCASSPKGAQGGLAGANVLTFGAGSRLTVL.

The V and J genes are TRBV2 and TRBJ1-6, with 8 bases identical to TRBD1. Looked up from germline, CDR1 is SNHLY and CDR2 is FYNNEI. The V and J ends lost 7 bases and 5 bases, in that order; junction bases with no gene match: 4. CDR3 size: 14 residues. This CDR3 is CASNTGQDNSPLHF. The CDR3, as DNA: TGTGCCAGCAATACGGGACAGGATAATTCACCCCTCCACTTT.

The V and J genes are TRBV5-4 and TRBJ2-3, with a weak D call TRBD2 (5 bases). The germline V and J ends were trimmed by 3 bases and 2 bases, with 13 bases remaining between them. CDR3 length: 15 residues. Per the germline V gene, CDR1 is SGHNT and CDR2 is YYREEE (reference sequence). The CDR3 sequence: CASSSTKGLTDTQYF. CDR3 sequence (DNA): TGTGCCAGCAGCTCTACAAAAGGACTCACAGATACGCAGTATTTT.

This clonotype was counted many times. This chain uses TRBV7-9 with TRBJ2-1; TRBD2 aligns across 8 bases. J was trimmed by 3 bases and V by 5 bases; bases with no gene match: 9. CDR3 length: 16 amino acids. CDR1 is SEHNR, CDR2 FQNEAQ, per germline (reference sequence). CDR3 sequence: CASSLRTSSYYNEQFF. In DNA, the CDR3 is TGTGCCAGCAGCCTCAGGACTAGCAGCTACTACAATGAGCAGTTCTTC.

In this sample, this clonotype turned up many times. This CDR3 is CATSRDKGVNTEAFF. The CDR3 DNA sequence: TGTGCCACCAGCAGAGATAAGGGCGTTAACACTGAAGCTTTCTTT. The chain has TRBV15 and TRBJ1-1; no reliable D call. CDR1 LNHNV and CDR2 YYDKDF come from the germline V gene (reference sequence). The CDR3 is 15 residues long. V gave up 0 bases and J gave up 2 bases, with 10 bases separating them.

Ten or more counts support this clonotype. The CDR3 coding sequence is TGTGCCACCATGGGACCGAGCAATCAGCCCCAGCATTTT. It is translated as CATMGPSNQPQHF. The chain carries TRBV19 and TRBJ1-5, with D maybe TRBD1 (5 bases). Germline values: CDR1 LNHDA, CDR2 SQIVND (reference sequence). Trimming left V 10 bases short and J 1 base short, with 11 bases between. CDR3 length: 13 amino acids.

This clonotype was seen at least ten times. The chain's CDR3 is CASSQEGTTNTGELFF. For the CDR3, the DNA is TGCGCCAGCAGCCAAGAAGGGACAACGAACACCGGGGAGCTGTTTTTT. The chain has TRBV4-3 and TRBJ2-2; D might be TRBD1 (6 bases). In germline, CDR1 is LGHNA, CDR2 YSLEER. The CDR3 is 16 amino acids. V was pared by 0 bases and J by 0 bases, with 8 bases between.

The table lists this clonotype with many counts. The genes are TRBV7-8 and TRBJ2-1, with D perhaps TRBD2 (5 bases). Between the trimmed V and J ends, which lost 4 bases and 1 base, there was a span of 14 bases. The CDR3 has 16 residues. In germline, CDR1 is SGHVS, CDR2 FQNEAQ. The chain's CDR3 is CASSSRRMPSYNEQFF. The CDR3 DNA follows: TGTGCCAGCAGCTCCCGGAGGATGCCTTCCTACAATGAGCAGTTCTTC.

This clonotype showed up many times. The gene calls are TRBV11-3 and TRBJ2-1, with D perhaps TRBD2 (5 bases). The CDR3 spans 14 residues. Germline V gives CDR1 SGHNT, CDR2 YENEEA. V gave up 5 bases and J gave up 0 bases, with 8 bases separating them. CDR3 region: CASSPGISYNEQFF. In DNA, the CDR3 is TGTGCCAGCAGCCCCGGGATCTCCTACAATGAGCAGTTCTTC.

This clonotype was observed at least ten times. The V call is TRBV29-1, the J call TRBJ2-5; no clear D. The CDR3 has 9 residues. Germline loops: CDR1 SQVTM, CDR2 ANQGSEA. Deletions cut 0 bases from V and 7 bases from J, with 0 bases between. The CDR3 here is CSVEETQYF. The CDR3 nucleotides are TGCAGCGTTGAAGAGACCCAGTACTTC.